The rows below give T cell receptor beta chains drawn from one sample of a study of vaccination and CD4 T cells after COVID-19. What these receptors recognize is not known. TCRdb re-analysed the PCR reads in MiXCR, keeping a single row per CDR3 protein. The table lists approximately 22,000 distinct CDR3 sequences, about 38% of them singletons. This material consisted of CD4+ T cells from blood, cultured in vitro, taken before SARS-CoV-2 vaccination. These receptors were taken from a human donor who received a COVID-19 vaccine. Both conserved end residues are part of each CDR3. D genes are given only for firm matches. Size is omitted from some rows. Given values are once, few, many or a class for expanded clones.

clone_size	v_call	j_call	d_call	cdr3_nt	cdr3_aa
NA	TRBV20-1	TRBJ1-1	TRBD1	TGCAGTGCTAGAGAGCGGACAGGGTACACTGAAGCTTTCTTT	CSARERTGYTEAFF
few	TRBV12-3/TRBV12-4	TRBJ2-1	NA	TGTGCCAGCAGCCAGGGGCCTGAGACATACAATGAGCAGTTCTTC	CASSQGPETYNEQFF
NA	TRBV7-2	TRBJ2-6	NA	TGTGCCAGCAGCTTAAGTCCTGGGGCCAACGTCCTGACTTTC	CASSLSPGANVLTF
few	TRBV7-9	TRBJ1-2	NA	TGTGCCAGCAGCTTAGTTACTAACTATGGCTACACCTTC	CASSLVTNYGYTF
few	TRBV7-9	TRBJ1-1	TRBD1	TGTGCCAGCAGCTTAGCACAGGGGAGGACTGAAGCTTTCTTT	CASSLAQGRTEAFF
medium-sized	TRBV20-1	TRBJ2-3	TRBD2	TGCAGTGCTAGTGTCCCGGTGGGACTAGCGGGGGGAACGCAGTATTTT	CSASVPVGLAGGTQYF
few	TRBV7-8	TRBJ1-2	NA	TGTGCCAGCAGCTTAGGGGCAGGACAATCCTATGGCTACACCTTC	CASSLGAGQSYGYTF
NA	TRBV5-3	TRBJ1-3	NA	TGTGCCAGAAGAGTGATAGGATCGGGAAACACCATATATTTT	CARRVIGSGNTIYF
NA	TRBV18	TRBJ2-3	TRBD1	TGTGCCAGTCGGACAGGGCTGGAAACAGATACGCAGTATTTT	CASRTGLETDTQYF
NA	TRBV12-3/TRBV12-4	TRBJ1-1	TRBD1	TGTGCCAGCAGTCCGGGACAGGGTCGGATGAACACTGAAGCTTTCTTT	CASSPGQGRMNTEAFF
once	TRBV6-2/TRBV6-3	TRBJ2-1	NA	TGTGCCAGCCGCACGAGGCCACCCGGAACATACAATGAGCAGTTCTTC	CASRTRPPGTYNEQFF
NA	TRBV5-5	TRBJ2-7	NA	TGTGCCAGCAGCTTGGCAGTTATAGGGTCCCGGATCTCCTACGAGCAGTACTTC	CASSLAVIGSRISYEQYF
NA	TRBV18	TRBJ1-1	NA	TGTGCCAGCTCACGGACCGGGACAAGGAACACTGAAGCTTTCTTT	CASSRTGTRNTEAFF
NA	TRBV12-3/TRBV12-4	TRBJ1-1	NA	TGTGCCAGCAAGTTCTGGACCGCGGACGACACTGAAGCTTTCTTT	CASKFWTADDTEAFF
few	TRBV20-1	TRBJ2-5	NA	TGCAGTGCTAGAGATTCGTCGTTGAGGGAGACCCAGTACTTC	CSARDSSLRETQYF
NA	TRBV11-2	TRBJ1-3	NA	TGTGCCAGCAGCTTACGGTTCTCTGGAAACACCATATATTTT	CASSLRFSGNTIYF
NA	TRBV6-1	TRBJ1-3	NA	TGTGCCAGCAGTGAATCCCGTGGGGGGGCTGGAAACACCATATATTTT	CASSESRGGAGNTIYF
few	TRBV30	TRBJ2-3	NA	TGTGCCTGGAGTGTCGGGGGTGATACGCAGTATTTT	CAWSVGGDTQYF
NA	TRBV30	TRBJ1-6	NA	TGTGCCTGGACTAGGAGCTCCTATAATTCACCCCTCCACTTT	CAWTRSSYNSPLHF
NA	TRBV2	TRBJ1-3	TRBD1	TGTGCCAGCAGCGGAAAGGACAGGGGGAGAAACACCATATATTTT	CASSGKDRGRNTIYF
NA	TRBV29-1	TRBJ1-2	NA	TGCAGCGTATCGGGGTACTTGGAGGGCTACACCTTC	CSVSGYLEGYTF
NA	TRBV6-1	TRBJ1-5	NA	TGTGCCAGCCAGGGATTGATTAGGGGGGATCAGCCCCAGCATTTT	CASQGLIRGDQPQHF
NA	TRBV6-5	TRBJ1-1	NA	TGTGCCAGCAGTTACGACATCTTGAACACTGAAGCTTTCTTT	CASSYDILNTEAFF
NA	TRBV2	TRBJ1-6	TRBD1	TGTGCCAGCAGTATCCGGACAGGGAATAATTCACCCCTCCACTTT	CASSIRTGNNSPLHF
NA	TRBV6-1	TRBJ1-5	TRBD1	TGTGCCAGCAGGCGGGACAGAGTTAGCAATCAGCCCCAGCATTTT	CASRRDRVSNQPQHF
NA	TRBV29-1	TRBJ1-2	NA	TGCAGCGTTGAATCAGGGGCCTATGGCTACACCTTC	CSVESGAYGYTF